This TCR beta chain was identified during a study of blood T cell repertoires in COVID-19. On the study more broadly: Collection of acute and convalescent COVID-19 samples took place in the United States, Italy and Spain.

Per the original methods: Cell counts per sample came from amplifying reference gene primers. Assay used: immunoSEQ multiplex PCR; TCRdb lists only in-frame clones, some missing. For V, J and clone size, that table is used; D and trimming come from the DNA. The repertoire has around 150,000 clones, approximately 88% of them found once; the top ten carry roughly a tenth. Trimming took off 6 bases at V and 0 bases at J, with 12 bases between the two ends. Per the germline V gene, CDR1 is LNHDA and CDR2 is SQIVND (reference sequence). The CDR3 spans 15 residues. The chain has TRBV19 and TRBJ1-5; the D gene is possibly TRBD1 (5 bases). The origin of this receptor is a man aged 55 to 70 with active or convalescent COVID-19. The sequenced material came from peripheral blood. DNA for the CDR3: TGTGCCAGTAGCAAATTACAGGTTAGCAATCAGCCCCAGCATTTT. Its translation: CASSKLQVSNQPQHF.